This TCR beta chain was captured in a study of T cells in Graves' hyperthyroidism and ophthalmopathy. General study results and limits: Stable hyperthyroidism and ophthalmopathy were separated using 13 V-J signatures. Most thyroid clonotypes with frequency above 0.001 were detected in blood.

Authors of the study amplified TCR beta CDR3 regions from RNA transcripts. HTBI primers drove first-round RT-PCR of the TCR CDR3. TCRdb re-called the multiplex PCR reads through MiXCR, storing one row per CDR3 protein. Of some 500,000 distinct CDR3 sequences detected, around an eighth appear once; the ten largest clones hold around a sixth. This clonotype occurred a few times. The antigen is undetermined. Trimming shortened V by 5 bases and J by 3 bases, and 13 bases separated the two germline ends. In germline, CDR1 is DFQATT, CDR2 SNEGSKA (reference sequence). CDR3 size: 13 residues. The sequence derives from a woman aged 18 to 35 with Graves' hyperthyroidism. The chain links TRBV20-1 to TRBJ1-1; no reliable D call. Sequencing was performed on blood. The CDR3 here is CSAASGIYTEAFF. The DNA of the CDR3 is TGCAGTGCTGCGTCGGGGATCTACACTGAAGCTTTCTTT.